The subject of this entry is one T cell receptor (beta chain). Its antigen remains unidentified. Other DNA sequences of this sample code for an identical CDR3. This record comes from a study of beta chain features in type 1 diabetes. Points from the study as a whole: All four CD4+ subsets of Type 1 diabetes patients contained TCRB CDR3s that were moderately but significantly shorter. Insertions at VDJ junctions were less frequent in type 1 diabetes patients. These patients also deleted more nucleotides at the same junctions.

What was sequenced were expressed TCRB transcripts, since all of the isolated RNA had been reverse transcribed. The method was immunoSEQ multiplex PCR; TCRdb's version includes in-frame clones alone and lacks a portion of them. The table records 600,000 to 750,000 clones, roughly an eighth of them present only once. CDR1 and CDR2 (germline): SGDLS, YYNGEE. The CDR3 totals 14 residues. With 4 bases clipped from V and 4 bases from J, the junction kept 6 bases outside the gene matches. The rearrangement uses TRBV9 and TRBJ2-7; 9 bases match TRBD1. The material sequenced was naive CD4+ T cells from blood. The clonotype was recovered from a man in his thirties or forties with type 1 diabetes. CDR3 bases: TGTGCCAGCAGCTTCCGGGACAGGGCTTACGAGCAGTACTTC. The encoded protein is CASSFRDRAYEQYF.